The present entry profiles one T cell receptor beta chain with its context. This specimen comes from a study of blood T cell repertoires in COVID-19. In the study overall: There were acute and convalescent COVID-19 samples, and they came from the United States, Italy and Spain. The cDNA or gDNA used as material had been derived from T cells, B-cell-depleted T cells, or PBMCs.

Data came from immunoSEQ multiplex PCR; TCRdb stores just in-frame clones and leaves some out. The sample shows over 85,000 clones, over 60% of them seen only once. This CDR3 is 15 amino acids long. Germline assignment: CDR1 SGHNT and CDR2 YYREEE (reference sequence). V lost 1 base, J lost 3 bases, and 3 bases stayed unmatched. The clonotype was recovered from a woman older than 75 with active or convalescent COVID-19. V usage is TRBV5-4 and J usage is TRBJ2-2; 7 bases match TRBD1. Material: peripheral blood. The CDR3 reads CASSLRQGHTGELFF. The CDR3 nucleotides are TGTGCCAGCAGCTTGAGACAGGGTCACACCGGGGAGCTGTTTTTT.